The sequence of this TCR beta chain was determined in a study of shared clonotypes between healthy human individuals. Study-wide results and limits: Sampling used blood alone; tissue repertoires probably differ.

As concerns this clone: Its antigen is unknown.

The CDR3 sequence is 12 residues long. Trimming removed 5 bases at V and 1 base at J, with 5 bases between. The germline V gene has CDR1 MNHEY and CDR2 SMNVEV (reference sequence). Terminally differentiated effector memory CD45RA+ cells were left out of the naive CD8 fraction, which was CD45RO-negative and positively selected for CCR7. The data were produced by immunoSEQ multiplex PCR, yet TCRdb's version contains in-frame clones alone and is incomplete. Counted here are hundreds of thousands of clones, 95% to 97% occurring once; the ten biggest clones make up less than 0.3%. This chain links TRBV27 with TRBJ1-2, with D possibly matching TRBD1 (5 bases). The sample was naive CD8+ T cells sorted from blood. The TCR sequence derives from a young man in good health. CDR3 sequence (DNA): TGTGCCAGCAGTCAGGGTAACTATGGCTACACCTTC. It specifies CASSQGNYGYTF.